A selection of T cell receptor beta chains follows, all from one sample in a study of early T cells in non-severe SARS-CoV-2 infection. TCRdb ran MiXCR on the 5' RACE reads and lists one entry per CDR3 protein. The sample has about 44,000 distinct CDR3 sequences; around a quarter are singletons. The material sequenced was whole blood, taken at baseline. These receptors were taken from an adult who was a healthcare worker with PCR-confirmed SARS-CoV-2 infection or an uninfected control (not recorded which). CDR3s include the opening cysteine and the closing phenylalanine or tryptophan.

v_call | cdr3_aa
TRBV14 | CASSQVQGTTHF
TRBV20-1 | CSGRRTNTGELFF
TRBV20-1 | CSATPTGVSYNSPLHF
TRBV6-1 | CASSYGGSGNYGYTF
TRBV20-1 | CSVQGANSGNTIYF
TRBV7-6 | CASSLVSSRTEAFF
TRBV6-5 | CASSYKGGLNTEAFF
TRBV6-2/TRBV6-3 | CASSYRTGFPNQPQHF
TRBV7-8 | CASSPRRNTEAFF
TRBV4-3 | CASRYTRDSPSERYF
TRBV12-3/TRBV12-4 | CASSRDISETQYF
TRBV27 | CASSPHGTDTQYF
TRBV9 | CASSAMLAGGPNEQFF
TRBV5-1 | CASSTPDPYNEQFF
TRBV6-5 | CASSYSPDYEQYF
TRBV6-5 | CASSVTGQNEKLFF
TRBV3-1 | CASSQGRAPGHEQYF
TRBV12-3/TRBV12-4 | CASRPNSGGTTDTQYF
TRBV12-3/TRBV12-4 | CASNPGTVYGYTF
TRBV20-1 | CSASAHITYEQYF